Described below is a single T cell receptor (beta chain) sequence and its context. This entry comes from a study of blood T cell repertoires in COVID-19. The assay was immunoSEQ multiplex PCR, and TCRdb's table has in-frame clones only and misses some. The table lists 210,000 or so clones, roughly 84% of them singletons, with about 6.8% in the top ten. CDR1 is SGHDT and CDR2 is YYEEEE in the germline V gene. The CDR3 spans 13 residues. Deletions cut 0 bases from V and 3 bases from J, with 6 bases between. Sample: peripheral blood. The chain couples TRBV5-6 to TRBJ1-2; no reliable D call. The TCR was taken from a woman aged 40 to 50 who had recovered from COVID-19. CDR3 sequence (DNA): TGTGCCAGCAGCTTGGACACCTACTATGGCTACACCTTC. It yields the protein CASSLDTYYGYTF.